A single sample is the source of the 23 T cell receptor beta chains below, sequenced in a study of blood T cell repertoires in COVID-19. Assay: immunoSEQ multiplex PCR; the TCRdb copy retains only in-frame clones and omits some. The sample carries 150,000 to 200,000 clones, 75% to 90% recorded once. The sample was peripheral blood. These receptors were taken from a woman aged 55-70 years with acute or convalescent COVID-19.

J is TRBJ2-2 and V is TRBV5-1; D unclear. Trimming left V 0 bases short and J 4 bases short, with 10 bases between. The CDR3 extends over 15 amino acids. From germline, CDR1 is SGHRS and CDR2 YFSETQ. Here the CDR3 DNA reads TGCGCCAGCAGCTTGGAGGTAGCCGGCACCGGGGAGCTGTTTTTT. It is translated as CASSLEVAGTGELFF.

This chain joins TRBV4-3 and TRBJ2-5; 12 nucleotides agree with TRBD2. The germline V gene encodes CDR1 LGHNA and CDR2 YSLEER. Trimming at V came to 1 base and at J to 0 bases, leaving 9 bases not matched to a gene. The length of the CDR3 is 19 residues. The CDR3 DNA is TGCGCCAGCAGCCAAGCGTGGACTAGCGGGGTGCTTGACCAAGAGACCCAGTACTTC. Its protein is CASSQAWTSGVLDQETQYF.

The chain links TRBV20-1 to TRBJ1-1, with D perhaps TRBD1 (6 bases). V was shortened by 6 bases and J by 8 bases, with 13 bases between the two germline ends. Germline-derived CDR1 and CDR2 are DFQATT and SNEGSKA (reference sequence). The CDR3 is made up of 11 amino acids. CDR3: CSATIRGEAFF. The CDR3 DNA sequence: TGCAGTGCCACTATCAGGGGCGAAGCTTTCTTT.

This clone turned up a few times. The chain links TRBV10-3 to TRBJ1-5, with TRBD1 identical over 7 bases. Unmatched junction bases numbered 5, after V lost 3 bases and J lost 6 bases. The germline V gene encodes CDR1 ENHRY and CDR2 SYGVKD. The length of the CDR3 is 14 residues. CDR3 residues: CAISDAGGGQPQHF. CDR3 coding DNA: TGTGCCATCAGTGACGCAGGGGGTGGTCAGCCCCAGCATTTT.

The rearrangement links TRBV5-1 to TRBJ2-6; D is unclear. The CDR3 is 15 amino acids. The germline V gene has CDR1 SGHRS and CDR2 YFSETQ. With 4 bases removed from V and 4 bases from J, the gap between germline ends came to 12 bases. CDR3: CASSTAASGANVLTF. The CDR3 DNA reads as TGCGCCAGCAGCACGGCGGCATCCGGGGCCAACGTCCTGACTTTC.

CDR3 in amino acids: CASSASSGVDEQFF. The CDR3 nucleotides read TGTGCCAGCTCGGCGTCCAGCGGGGTCGATGAGCAGTTCTTC. The chain is built from TRBV18 and TRBJ2-1; 7 bases are a match to TRBD2. Germline trimming cut 6 bases from V and 8 bases from J; bases unmatched to any gene: 10. The length of the CDR3 is 14 residues. Germline CDR1 reads KGHSH; CDR2 reads LQKENI.

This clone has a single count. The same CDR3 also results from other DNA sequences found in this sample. The CDR3 coding sequence is TGCGCCAGCAGCTCGGGCCAGGGCACCCAAGAGACCCAGTACTTC. It encodes CASSSGQGTQETQYF. V and J are TRBV5-1 and TRBJ2-5, with a weak D call TRBD1 (5 bases). Trimming removed 3 bases at V and 1 base at J, with 13 bases between. This CDR3 has 15 residues. Germline CDR1 is SGHRS and CDR2 is YFSETQ.

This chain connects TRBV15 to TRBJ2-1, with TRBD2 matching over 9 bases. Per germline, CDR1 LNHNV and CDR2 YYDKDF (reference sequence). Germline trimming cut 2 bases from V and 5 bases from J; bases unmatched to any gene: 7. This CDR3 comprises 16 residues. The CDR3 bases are TGTGCCACCAGCAGACGAGGGGTAGCGGGGGACAATGAGCAGTTCTTC. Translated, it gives CATSRRGVAGDNEQFF.

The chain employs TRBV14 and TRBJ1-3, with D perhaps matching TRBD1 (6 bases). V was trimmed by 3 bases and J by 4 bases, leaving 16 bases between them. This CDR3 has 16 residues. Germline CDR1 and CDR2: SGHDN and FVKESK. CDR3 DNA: TGTGCCAGCAGCCAGCACGCCGGGACATCAGGAAACACCATATATTTT. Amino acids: CASSQHAGTSGNTIYF. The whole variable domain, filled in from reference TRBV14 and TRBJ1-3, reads EAGVTQFPSHSVIEKGQTVTLRCDPISGHDNLYWYRRVMGKEIKFLLHFVKESKQDESGMPNNRFLAERTGGTYSTLKVQPAELEDSGVYFCASSQHAGTSGNTIYFGEGSWLTVV.

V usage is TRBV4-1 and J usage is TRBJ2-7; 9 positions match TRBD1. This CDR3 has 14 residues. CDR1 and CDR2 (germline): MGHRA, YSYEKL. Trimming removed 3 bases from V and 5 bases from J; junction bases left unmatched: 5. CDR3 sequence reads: CASSHQDRGDEQYF. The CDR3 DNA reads TGCGCCAGCAGCCATCAGGACAGGGGCGACGAGCAGTACTTC.

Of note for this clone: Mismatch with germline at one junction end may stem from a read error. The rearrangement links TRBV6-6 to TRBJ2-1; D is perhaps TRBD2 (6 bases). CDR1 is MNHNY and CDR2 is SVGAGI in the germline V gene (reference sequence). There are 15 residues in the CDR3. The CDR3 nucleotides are TGTGCCAGCAGTTTGGGGGGAACGGCGTACAATAAGCAGTTCTTC. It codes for CASSLGGTAYNKQFF.

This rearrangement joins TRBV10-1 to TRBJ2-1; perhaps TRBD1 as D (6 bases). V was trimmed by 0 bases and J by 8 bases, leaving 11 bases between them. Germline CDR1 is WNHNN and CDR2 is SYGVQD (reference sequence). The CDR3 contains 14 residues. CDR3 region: CASSESGALDEQFF. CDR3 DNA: TGCGCCAGCAGTGAGTCGGGGGCACTCGATGAGCAGTTCTTC.

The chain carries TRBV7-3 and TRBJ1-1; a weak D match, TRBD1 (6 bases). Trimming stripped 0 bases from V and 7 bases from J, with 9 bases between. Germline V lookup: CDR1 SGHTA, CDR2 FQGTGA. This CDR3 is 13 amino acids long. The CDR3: CASSLTGGDEAFF. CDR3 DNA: TGTGCCAGCAGCTTAACAGGGGGGGATGAAGCTTTCTTT. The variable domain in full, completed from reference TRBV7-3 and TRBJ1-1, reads GAGVSQTPSNKVTEKGKYVELRCDPISGHTALYWYRQSLGQGPEFLIYFQGTGAADDSGLPNDRFFAVRPEGSVSTLKIQRTERGDSAVYLCASSLTGGDEAFFGQGTRLTVV.

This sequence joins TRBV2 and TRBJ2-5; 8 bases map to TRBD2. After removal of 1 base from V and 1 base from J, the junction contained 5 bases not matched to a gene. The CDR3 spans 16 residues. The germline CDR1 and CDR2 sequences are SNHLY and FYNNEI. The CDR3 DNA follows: TGTGCCAGCAGTGAAGGCTGGGCGGGGGGCCAAGAGACCCAGTACTTC. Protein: CASSEGWAGGQETQYF. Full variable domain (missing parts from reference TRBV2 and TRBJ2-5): EPEVTQTPSHQVTQMGQEVILRCVPISNHLYFYWYRQILGQKVEFLVSFYNNEISEKSEIFDDQFSVERPDGSNFTLKIRSTKLEDSAMYFCASSEGWAGGQETQYFGPGTRLLVL.

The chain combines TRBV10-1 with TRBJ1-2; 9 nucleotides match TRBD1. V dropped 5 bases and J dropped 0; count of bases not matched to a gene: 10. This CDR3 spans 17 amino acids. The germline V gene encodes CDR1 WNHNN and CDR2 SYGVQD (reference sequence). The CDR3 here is CASSKRRDRAPNYGYTF. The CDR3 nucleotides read TGCGCCAGCAGTAAGAGAAGGGACAGGGCTCCTAACTATGGCTACACCTTC.

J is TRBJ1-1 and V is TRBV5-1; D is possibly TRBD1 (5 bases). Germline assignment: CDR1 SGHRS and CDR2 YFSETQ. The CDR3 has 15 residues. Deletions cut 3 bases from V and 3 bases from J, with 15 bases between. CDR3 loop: CASSSGPAGDTEAFF. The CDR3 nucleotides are TGCGCCAGCAGCTCGGGCCCCGCGGGGGACACTGAAGCTTTCTTT. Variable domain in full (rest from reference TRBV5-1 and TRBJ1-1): KAGVTQTPRYLIKTRGQQVTLSCSPISGHRSVSWYQQTPGQGLQFLFEYFSETQRNKGNFPGRFSGRQFSNSRSEMNVSTLELGDSALYLCASSSGPAGDTEAFFGQGTRLTVV.

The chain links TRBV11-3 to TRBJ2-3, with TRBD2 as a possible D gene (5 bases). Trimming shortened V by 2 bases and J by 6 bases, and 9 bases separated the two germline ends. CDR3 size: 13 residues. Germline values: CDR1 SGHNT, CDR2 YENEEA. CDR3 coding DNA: TGTGCCAGCAGCTTACCGGGATCTGATACGCAGTATTTT. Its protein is CASSLPGSDTQYF.

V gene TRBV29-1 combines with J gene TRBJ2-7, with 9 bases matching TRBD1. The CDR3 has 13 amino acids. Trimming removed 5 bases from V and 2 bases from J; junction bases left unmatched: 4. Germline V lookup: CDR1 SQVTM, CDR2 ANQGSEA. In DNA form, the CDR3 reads TGCAGCGTTACAGACAGGGGGGCCTACGAGCAGTACTTC. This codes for CSVTDRGAYEQYF.

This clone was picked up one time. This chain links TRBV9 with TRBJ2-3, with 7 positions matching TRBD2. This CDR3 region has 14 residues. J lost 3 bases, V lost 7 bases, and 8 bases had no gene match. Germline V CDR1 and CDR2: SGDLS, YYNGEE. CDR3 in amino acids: CASQAGGGTDTQYF. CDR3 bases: TGTGCCAGCCAGGCGGGCGGGGGAACAGATACGCAGTATTTT.

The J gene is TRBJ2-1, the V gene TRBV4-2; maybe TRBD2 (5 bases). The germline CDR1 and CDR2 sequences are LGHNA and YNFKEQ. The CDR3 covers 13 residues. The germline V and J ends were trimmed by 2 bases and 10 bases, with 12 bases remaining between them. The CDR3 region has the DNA TGTGCCAGCAGCCAACCTTCTAGCACCGAGCAGTTCTTC. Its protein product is CASSQPSSTEQFF.

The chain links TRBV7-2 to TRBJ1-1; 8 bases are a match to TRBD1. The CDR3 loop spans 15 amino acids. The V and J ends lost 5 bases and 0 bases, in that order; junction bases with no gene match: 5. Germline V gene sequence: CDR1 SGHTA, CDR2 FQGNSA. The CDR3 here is CASSARQGLNTEAFF. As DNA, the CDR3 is TGTGCCAGCAGCGCTAGACAGGGGCTGAACACTGAAGCTTTCTTT.

The CDR3 DNA reads as TGTGCCAGCACCAAGGTGACAGCATCTAACTATGGCTACACCTTC. Encoded protein: CASTKVTASNYGYTF. The J gene is TRBJ1-2, the V gene TRBV6-5; possible D gene TRBD1, 5 bases. There are 15 residues in the CDR3. Germline lookup yields CDR1 MNHEY and CDR2 SVGAGI. V was clipped by 7 bases and J by 0 bases, with 15 bases between them.

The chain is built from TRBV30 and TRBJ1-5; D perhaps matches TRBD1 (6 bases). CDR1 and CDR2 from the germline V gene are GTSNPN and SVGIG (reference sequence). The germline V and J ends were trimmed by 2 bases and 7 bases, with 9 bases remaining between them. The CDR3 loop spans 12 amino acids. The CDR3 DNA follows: TGTGCCTGGAGTAGGGGGTTGCAGCCCCAGCATTTT. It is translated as CAWSRGLQPQHF.